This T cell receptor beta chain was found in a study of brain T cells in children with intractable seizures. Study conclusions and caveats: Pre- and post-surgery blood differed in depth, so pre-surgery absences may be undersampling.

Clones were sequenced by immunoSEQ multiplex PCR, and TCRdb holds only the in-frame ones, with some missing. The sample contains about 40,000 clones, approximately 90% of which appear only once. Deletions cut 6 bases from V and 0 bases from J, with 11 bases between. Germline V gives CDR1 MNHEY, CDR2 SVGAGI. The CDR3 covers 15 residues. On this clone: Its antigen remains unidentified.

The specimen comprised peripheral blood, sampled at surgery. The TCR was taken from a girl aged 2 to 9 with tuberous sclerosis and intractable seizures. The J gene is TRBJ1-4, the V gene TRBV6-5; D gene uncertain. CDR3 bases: TGTGCCAGCAGACGTGATCTTGCAACTAATGAAAAACTGTTTTTT. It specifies CASRRDLATNEKLFF.